This TCR beta chain was recorded in a study of vaccination effects on CD4 cells after COVID-19. V was pared by 3 bases and J by 3 bases, with 5 bases between. CDR1 and CDR2 (germline): GTSNPN, SVGIG (reference sequence). The CDR3 is 12 residues long. Antigen-specific CD4+ T cell clonotypes were called by their expansion after viral peptide-pool culture in ViraFEST. Investigators separated out CD4+ T cells once approximately 11 days of culture had passed. A few million PBMC were seeded per well and grown in the presence of about 9.5 IU/ml IL-2 and about 10 ug/ml peptides. Replacing half the medium with IL-2 medium was done on days 3 and 7. This table comes from immunoSEQ multiplex PCR, and its TCRdb copy is limited to in-frame clones, with some not included. The sample has about 60,000 clones; approximately 80% are singletons. Concerning this clone itself: Its antigen is undetermined.

The sample here was CD4+ T cells from PBMCs cultured with HCoV-229E spike peptides, taken before COVID-19 vaccination. This TCR was sampled from a human donor who received a COVID-19 vaccine. The chain has TRBV30 and TRBJ1-4, with D unresolved. This CDR3 is CAWRRPNEKLFF. CDR3 nucleotides: TGTGCCTGGAGGCGACCTAATGAAAAACTGTTTTTT.